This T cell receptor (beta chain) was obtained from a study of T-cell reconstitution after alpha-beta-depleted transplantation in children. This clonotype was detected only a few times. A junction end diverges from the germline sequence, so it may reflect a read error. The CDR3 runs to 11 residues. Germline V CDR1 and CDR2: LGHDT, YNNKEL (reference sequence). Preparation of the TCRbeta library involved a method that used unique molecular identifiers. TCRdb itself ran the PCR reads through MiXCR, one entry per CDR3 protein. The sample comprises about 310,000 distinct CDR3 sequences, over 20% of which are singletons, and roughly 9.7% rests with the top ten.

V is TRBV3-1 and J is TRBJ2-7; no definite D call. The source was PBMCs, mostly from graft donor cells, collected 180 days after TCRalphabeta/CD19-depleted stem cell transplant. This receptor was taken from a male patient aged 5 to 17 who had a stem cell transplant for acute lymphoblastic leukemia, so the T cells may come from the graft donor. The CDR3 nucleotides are TGTGCCAGCAGCCAAGCAGGCGGAGTGAACTTC. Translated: CASSQAGGVNF.